The 15 T cell receptor beta chains given below trace back to one sample, sequenced in a study of response to subunit inactivated influenza vaccine. Via MiXCR, TCRdb re-called the RT-PCR reads, giving one row per CDR3 protein. The table lists about 570,000 distinct CDR3 sequences, about 10% of them singletons, with 9.5% to 12% in the top ten. The same data also contributed to another study, on T cells expressing NK-cell markers. From that second work: 5'RACE template switching built TCR beta cDNA with unique molecular identifiers.

Sequences were derived from PBMCs from blood, sampled on the day of vaccination. The receptors were sampled from a man aged 50 to 60 who received an inactivated influenza vaccine.

This chain connects TRBV4-1 to TRBJ2-5; 15 positions match TRBD2. With 4 bases clipped from V and 1 base from J, the junction kept 4 bases outside the gene matches. Germline V gene lookup returns CDR1 MGHRA and CDR2 YSYEKL. The CDR3 has 17 amino acids. CDR3 protein: CASSPGLAGGLQETQYF. The CDR3 nucleotides are TGCGCCAGCAGCCCGGGACTAGCGGGGGGACTCCAAGAGACCCAGTACTTC.

This clonotype was detected only a few times. The chain carries TRBV20-1 and TRBJ2-4; 7 bases agree with TRBD1. The CDR3 consists of 16 residues. V dropped 0 bases and J dropped 1; count of bases not matched to a gene: 6. The V gene's germline CDR1 is DFQATT and CDR2 SNEGSKA (reference sequence). The CDR3 region has the DNA TGCAGTGCTAGAGATTTCGACAGGGCGGCCAAAAACATTCAGTACTTC. Amino acids: CSARDFDRAAKNIQYF.

This chain uses TRBV25-1 with TRBJ2-5; no clear D gene. The CDR3 spans 13 residues. V lost 0 bases and J lost 3, with 5 bases in between. Germline V gene lookup returns CDR1 MGHDK and CDR2 SYGVNS. The CDR3 is CASSEYREETQYF. CDR3 DNA: TGTGCCAGCAGTGAATATCGGGAAGAGACCCAGTACTTC.

A few counts support this clonotype. V gene TRBV12-3 or TRBV12-4 combines with J gene TRBJ1-5; TRBD1 matches at 8 bases. Germline trimming cut 6 bases from V and 2 bases from J; bases unmatched to any gene: 6. The CDR3 extends over 15 amino acids. The CDR3 bases are TGTGCCAGCAGCTCTCAGACAGGGGGCAATCAGCCCCAGCATTTT. Translating it yields CASSSQTGGNQPQHF.

The chain joins TRBV5-5 to TRBJ2-3; 9 bases agree with TRBD2. Trimming at V came to 0 bases and at J to 9 bases, leaving 8 bases not matched to a gene. Germline loops: CDR1 SGHKS, CDR2 YYEKEE (reference sequence). The CDR3 loop spans 15 amino acids. CDR3 amino acids: CASSLEGGGAETQYF. The CDR3 bases are TGTGCCAGCAGCTTGGAAGGCGGGGGGGCGGAGACGCAGTATTTT.

This chain connects TRBV7-9 to TRBJ2-3; 7 bases match TRBD1. V lost 5 bases to trimming and J lost 3 bases; unmatched junction nucleotides: 11. This CDR3 has 16 residues. Germline CDR1 SEHNR, CDR2 FQNEAQ (reference sequence). For the CDR3, the DNA is TGTGCCAGCAGCATGCGACAGGGTGAGGGGACAGATACGCAGTATTTT. Translated: CASSMRQGEGTDTQYF.

The V gene is TRBV12-3 or TRBV12-4, the J gene TRBJ2-1; D tentatively reads TRBD1 or TRBD2 (7 bases each). The CDR3 length is 14 residues. Trimming took off 5 bases at V and 6 bases at J, with 14 bases between the two ends. The CDR3 spells CASSRSGGGNEQFF. CDR3 bases: TGTGCCAGCAGTAGGTCAGGGGGGGGCAATGAGCAGTTCTTC.

This clonotype was seen many times. The chain recombines TRBV12-3 or TRBV12-4 with TRBJ1-5; D is perhaps TRBD1 (5 bases). V lost 5 bases and J lost 6, with 11 bases in between. This CDR3 region has 13 residues. Here the CDR3 reads CASSTREGQPQHF. CDR3 in DNA: TGTGCCAGCAGTACCAGGGAGGGTCAGCCCCAGCATTTT.

This clonotype has ten or more counts. The rearrangement uses TRBV12-3 or TRBV12-4 and TRBJ2-7; D gene unclear. Trimming pared 3 bases from V and 7 bases from J, leaving 10 bases between. The CDR3 is 12 amino acids. This CDR3 is CASSFILLEQYF. CDR3 in DNA: TGTGCCAGCAGTTTTATCTTGCTAGAGCAGTACTTC.

This clonotype was counted at least ten times. The rearrangement joins TRBV29-1 to TRBJ2-2, with TRBD2 as a possible D gene (6 bases). V was clipped by 4 bases and J by 1 base, with 10 bases between them. The CDR3 covers 14 residues. Germline V gene sequence: CDR1 SQVTM, CDR2 ANQGSEA. The CDR3 loop is CSVGGGQNTGELFF. The CDR3 DNA is TGCAGCGTTGGGGGAGGACAGAACACCGGGGAGCTGTTTTTT.

The chain carries TRBV20-1 and TRBJ2-1; 7 nucleotides line up with TRBD2. J lost 2 bases, V lost 3 bases, and 7 bases had no gene match. Germline lookup yields CDR1 DFQATT and CDR2 SNEGSKA (reference sequence). This CDR3 has 15 amino acids. CDR3 nucleotides: TGCAGTGCTAGCCCGACTAGCTTAACCTACAATGAGCAGTTCTTC. This translates into CSASPTSLTYNEQFF.

This clonotype was found a few times. The CDR3 coding sequence is TGTGCCAGCAGCTTAGCGTGGCAGACCCAGTACTTC. Protein product: CASSLAWQTQYF. This chain uses TRBV7-9 with TRBJ2-5; no clear D. The germline CDR1 and CDR2 sequences are SEHNR and FQNEAQ (reference sequence). The V end was cut by 0 bases, the J end by 6 bases, with 5 bases between. This CDR3 region has 12 residues.

This clonotype was picked up a small number of times. The chain carries TRBV5-6 and TRBJ2-7; TRBD1 is a possible D gene (6 bases). Germline CDR1 reads SGHDT; CDR2 reads YYEEEE. Trimming removed 1 base at V and 5 bases at J, with 10 bases between. The CDR3 runs 13 residues. The CDR3 sequence is CASSLTGLDEQYF. The CDR3 DNA reads as TGTGCCAGCAGCTTGACAGGGCTCGACGAGCAGTACTTC.

A few counts support this clonotype. The V and J genes are TRBV6-2 or TRBV6-3 and TRBJ2-7; 14 positions match TRBD2. The CDR3 spans 20 residues. CDR1 and CDR2 from the germline V gene are MNHEY and SVGEGT. V lost 4 bases and J lost 2; bases outside the gene matches: 16. The CDR3 coding sequence is TGTGCCAGCAGTTCCACACCGGGACTAGCGGGAGTTCGTCGTCCCTACGAGCAGTACTTC. Translated, it gives CASSSTPGLAGVRRPYEQYF.

J is TRBJ2-7 and V is TRBV6-2 or TRBV6-3, with 8 bases that match TRBD1. Germline CDR1 reads MNHEY; CDR2 reads SVGEGT. The CDR3 has 15 residues. Unmatched junction bases numbered 10, after V lost 5 bases and J lost 4 bases. The CDR3 loop is CASSQARDRTYEQYF. The CDR3 DNA sequence: TGTGCCAGCAGTCAAGCCCGGGACAGGACGTACGAGCAGTACTTC.